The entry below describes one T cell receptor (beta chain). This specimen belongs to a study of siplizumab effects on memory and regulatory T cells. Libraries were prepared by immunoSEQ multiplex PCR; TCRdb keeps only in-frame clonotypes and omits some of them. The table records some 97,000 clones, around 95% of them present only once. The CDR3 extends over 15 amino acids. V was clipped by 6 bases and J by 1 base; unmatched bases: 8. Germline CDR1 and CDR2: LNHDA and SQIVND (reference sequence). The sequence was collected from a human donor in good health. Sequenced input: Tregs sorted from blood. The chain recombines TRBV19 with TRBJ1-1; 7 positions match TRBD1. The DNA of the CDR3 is TGTGCCAGTAGCACCTTGGACAGGAGGAACACTGAAGCTTTCTTT. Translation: CASSTLDRRNTEAFF.